This T cell receptor beta chain was sequenced during a study of blood T cell repertoires in COVID-19. Study-wide background: The United States, Italy and Spain supplied acute and convalescent COVID-19 samples. In each case, the material was cDNA or gDNA derived from T cells, B-cell-depleted T cells, or PBMCs.

Germline V CDR1 and CDR2: SGHRS, YFSETQ. The V end lost 1 base, the J end lost 3 bases, and 13 bases lay between the germline ends. The CDR3 length is 15 residues. Authors' analysis steps: It was from reference gene primer amplification that nucleated cell counts were estimated. Assay: immunoSEQ multiplex PCR; the TCRdb copy retains only in-frame clones and omits some. That table is the source of V, J and clone size, and D and trimming were worked out from the DNA. The table records about 80,000 clones, around 88% of them present only once. V is TRBV5-1 and J is TRBJ1-1, with D perhaps TRBD1 (5 bases). The TCR was taken from a woman aged 80 or older with acute or convalescent COVID-19. The specimen sequenced was peripheral blood. CDR3 DNA: TGCGCCAGCAGCTTGCAGCCGGGGGTGGACACTGAAGCTTTCTTT. It translates to CASSLQPGVDTEAFF.